These 20 T cell receptor beta chains share one sample of origin, sequenced in a study of T cell changes during pregnancy in multiple sclerosis (dated by TCRdb to between 2017 and 2020). The library was prepared using the immunoSEQ multiplex PCR assay. TCRdb's version of the immuneACCESS table is confined to in-frame rearrangements and falls short of the full clone set. An unresolved V gene accounts for under half of the shortfall where checked; the remainder is of unknown origin. The sample table shows 40,000 to 45,000 clones, and 89% are seen once. The ten largest clones represent approximately 1.2% of the sample. The sequencing here drew on CD4+ T cells from peripheral blood mononuclear cells, taken in the first trimester of pregnancy. These receptors were obtained from a female donor with multiple sclerosis, enrolled in a pregnancy study.

The CDR3 region has the DNA TGTGCCAGCTCACCAGGGAGCTATGGCTACACCTTC. This translates into CASSPGSYGYTF. The chain joins TRBV18 to TRBJ1-2; no firm D call. This CDR3 comprises 12 residues. With 2 bases removed from V and 4 bases from J, the gap between germline ends came to 5 bases. Per germline, CDR1 KGHSH and CDR2 LQKENI.

J is TRBJ2-7 and V is TRBV12-5; 7 bases are a match to TRBD1. Germline values: CDR1 LGHNT, CDR2 FRNRAP. Germline trimming cut 0 bases from V and 1 base from J; bases unmatched to any gene: 12. The CDR3 sequence is 18 residues long. The CDR3 sequence is CASGLVPRDSLPSYEQYF. CDR3 nucleotide sequence: TGTGCTAGTGGTTTGGTACCCCGGGACAGCCTACCATCCTACGAGCAGTACTTC.

This chain connects TRBV28 to TRBJ1-1; 8 bases are a match to TRBD1. The V segment lost 3 bases and the J segment 0 bases; nucleotides outside the gene matches: 21. Germline values: CDR1 MDHEN, CDR2 SYDVKM. The CDR3 is made up of 21 amino acids. CDR3 amino acids: CASSFLVAGDRLRGLNTEAFF. CDR3 DNA sequence: TGTGCCAGCAGTTTCCTGGTGGCAGGGGACAGGTTACGTGGGCTGAACACTGAAGCTTTCTTT.

This chain joins TRBV5-5 and TRBJ2-5; a weak D match, TRBD2 (6 bases). V dropped 0 bases and J dropped 2 bases, with 17 bases sitting between them. Germline-derived CDR1 and CDR2 are SGHKS and YYEKEE (reference sequence). The CDR3 runs 17 residues. The CDR3 DNA sequence: TGTGCCAGCAGCTTGGGTCTGGGCGGGATTATACAAGAGACCCAGTACTTC. It translates to CASSLGLGGIIQETQYF.

This chain links TRBV5-1 with TRBJ2-7; D may be TRBD2 (6 bases). Germline V gene sequence: CDR1 SGHRS, CDR2 YFSETQ. V was clipped by 0 bases and J by 0 bases, with 10 bases between them. CDR3 length: 15 amino acids. CDR3 nucleotide sequence: TGCGCCAGCAGCTTGGAGGGACTTCTCTCCTACGAGCAGTACTTC. It codes for CASSLEGLLSYEQYF. Combining the CDR3 with reference TRBV5-1 and TRBJ2-7 gives the whole variable domain KAGVTQTPRYLIKTRGQQVTLSCSPISGHRSVSWYQQTPGQGLQFLFEYFSETQRNKGNFPGRFSGRQFSNSRSEMNVSTLELGDSALYLCASSLEGLLSYEQYFGPGTRLTVT.

CDR3 residues: CASSIDQGFTEAFF. CDR3 coding DNA: TGTGCCAGCAGCATAGACCAGGGATTCACTGAAGCTTTCTTT. The chain links TRBV5-6 to TRBJ1-1; D is perhaps TRBD1 (5 bases). The length of the CDR3 is 14 residues. The V and J ends lost 4 bases and 4 bases respectively, with 14 bases between them. CDR1 is SGHDT, CDR2 YYEEEE, per germline.

The chain employs TRBV9 and TRBJ2-7; D is unresolved. Germline V lookup: CDR1 SGDLS, CDR2 YYNGEE. The CDR3 sequence is 15 residues long. With 0 bases removed from V and 1 base from J, the gap between germline ends came to 11 bases. The chain's CDR3 is CASSVGLDGSYEQYF. Here the CDR3 DNA reads TGTGCCAGCAGCGTAGGTCTAGACGGATCCTACGAGCAGTACTTC. Complete variable domain (other parts from reference TRBV9 and TRBJ2-7): DSGVTQTPKHLITATGQRVTLRCSPRSGDLSVYWYQQSLDQGLQFLIQYYNGEERAKGNILERFSAQQFPDLHSELNLSSLELGDSALYFCASSVGLDGSYEQYFGPGTRLTVT.

The chain combines TRBV18 with TRBJ2-3; possibly TRBD1 for D (5 bases). CDR1 KGHSH and CDR2 LQKENI come from the germline V gene. Trimming left V 10 bases short and J 5 bases short, with 19 bases between. This CDR3 is built from 14 residues. For the CDR3, the DNA is TGTGCCACCGCTTCCCGCCACCAGGGAGATACGCAGTATTTT. This encodes CATASRHQGDTQYF.

V gene TRBV30 combines with J gene TRBJ1-2; no clear D gene. V gave up 2 bases and J gave up 2 bases, with 9 bases separating them. The CDR3 is 13 residues long. The germline V gene has CDR1 GTSNPN and CDR2 SVGIG (reference sequence). CDR3 loop: CAWSSEVNYGYTF. The CDR3 DNA sequence: TGTGCCTGGAGTAGCGAGGTGAACTATGGCTACACCTTC.

The chain recombines TRBV19 with TRBJ2-4; possible D gene TRBD2, 5 bases. The V end was cut by 0 bases, the J end by 3 bases, with 9 bases between. CDR3 length: 15 amino acids. Germline V CDR1 and CDR2: LNHDA, SQIVND (reference sequence). The CDR3 DNA sequence: TGTGCCAGTAGTATAGATGCCAGCGGCAAAAACATTCAGTACTTC. Encoded protein: CASSIDASGKNIQYF.

This clone was seen a few times. The chain couples TRBV7-2 to TRBJ1-1; D possibly corresponds to TRBD1 (6 bases). Per germline, CDR1 SGHTA and CDR2 FQGNSA. The CDR3 loop spans 13 amino acids. V gave up 2 bases and J gave up 6 bases, with 10 bases separating them. CDR3 in amino acids: CASSLQGWSEAFF. The DNA for the CDR3 is TGTGCCAGCAGCTTACAGGGGTGGTCTGAAGCTTTCTTT. Together with reference TRBV7-2 and TRBJ1-1, the CDR3 gives the full variable domain: GAGVSQSPSNKVTEKGKDVELRCDPISGHTALYWYRQSLGQGLEFLIYFQGNSAPDKSGLPSDRFSAERTGGSVSTLTIQRTQQEDSAVYLCASSLQGWSEAFFGQGTRLTVV.

The gene calls are TRBV29-1 and TRBJ2-7, with D maybe TRBD1 (5 bases). Germline assignment: CDR1 SQVTM and CDR2 ANQGSEA. The CDR3 covers 13 residues. Trimming removed 6 bases from V and 3 bases from J, with 15 bases in between. The CDR3 nucleotides are TGCAGCGTGAGCCCCGGACAAGACTACGAGCAGTACTTC. It is translated as CSVSPGQDYEQYF.

This chain links TRBV4-1 with TRBJ1-3; tentative D call: TRBD1 (6 bases). Deletions cut 4 bases from V and 2 bases from J, with 24 bases between. Germline CDR1 MGHRA, CDR2 YSYEKL. This CDR3 has 19 residues. The DNA of the CDR3 is TGCGCCAGCAGCCGCGGGGGGCCGGCGACACCTTACCCTGGAAACACCATATATTTT. Translating gives CASSRGGPATPYPGNTIYF.

This chain uses TRBV5-6 with TRBJ1-1; no clear D. The CDR3 extends over 15 amino acids. Per germline, CDR1 SGHDT and CDR2 YYEEEE. Trimming removed 3 bases at V and 0 bases at J, with 12 bases between. The DNA for the CDR3 is TGTGCCAGCAGCTCCAATTATCAGGTGAACACTGAAGCTTTCTTT. Protein sequence: CASSSNYQVNTEAFF.

The V call is TRBV18, the J call TRBJ2-7; weak D call: TRBD2 (6 bases). The CDR3 length is 15 residues. Trimming pared 0 bases from V and 0 bases from J, leaving 9 bases between. CDR1 and CDR2 (germline): KGHSH, LQKENI. As DNA, the CDR3 is TGTGCCAGCTCACCACCTGCGGGAAACTCCTACGAGCAGTACTTC. Residues: CASSPPAGNSYEQYF.

The chain links TRBV10-1 to TRBJ2-7; 9 bases line up with TRBD2. The V gene end was trimmed by 4 bases and the J gene end by 6 bases; junction bases not matched to a gene: 7. CDR1 is WNHNN and CDR2 is SYGVQD in the germline V gene (reference sequence). This CDR3 is built from 14 residues. CDR3 sequence (DNA): TGCGCCAGCAGTGGTAGCGGGAGATCGGGCGAGCAGTACTTC. Its translation: CASSGSGRSGEQYF.

This chain uses TRBV5-6 with TRBJ2-7; 7 bases line up with TRBD1. The CDR3 has 14 residues. Looked up from germline, CDR1 is SGHDT and CDR2 is YYEEEE. V gave up 0 bases and J gave up 5 bases; unmatched junction bases: 5. CDR3 in DNA: TGTGCCAGCAGCTTGGGTTTCAGGGGGAACGAGCAGTACTTC. Amino acids: CASSLGFRGNEQYF. The whole variable domain, remainder taken from reference TRBV5-6 and TRBJ2-7, is DAGVTQSPTHLIKTRGQQVTLRCSPKSGHDTVSWYQQALGQGPQFIFQYYEEEERQRGNFPDRFSGHQFPNYSSELNVNALLLGDSALYLCASSLGFRGNEQYFGPGTRLTVT.

The rearrangement links TRBV4-2 to TRBJ2-1; 13 positions agree with TRBD2. The CDR3 is 17 amino acids. CDR1 is LGHNA, CDR2 YNFKEQ, per germline. The trim removed 1 base at V and 6 bases at J, leaving 6 bases unmatched. This CDR3 is CASSQVQGLAGSNEQFF. Here the CDR3 DNA reads TGTGCCAGCAGCCAAGTTCAGGGACTAGCGGGAAGCAATGAGCAGTTCTTC.

The chain carries TRBV7-9 and TRBJ2-7; TRBD2 matches 10 bases. Germline V gene sequence: CDR1 SEHNR, CDR2 FQNEAQ (reference sequence). This CDR3 contains 14 residues. V gave up 3 bases and J gave up 3 bases; unmatched junction bases: 2. The CDR3 sequence: CASSFTSGVYEQYF. The CDR3 DNA is TGTGCCAGCAGCTTCACTAGCGGGGTCTACGAGCAGTACTTC.

In its sample, this clone was seen once. J is TRBJ1-2 and V is TRBV6-5; 8 nucleotides match TRBD1. The CDR3 sequence is 14 residues long. Germline V gives CDR1 MNHEY, CDR2 SVGAGI. The ends lost 2 bases at V and 4 bases at J; junction bases unmatched: 3. The CDR3 is CASSYSQGAYGYTF. DNA of the CDR3: TGTGCCAGCAGTTACAGCCAGGGGGCCTATGGCTACACCTTC.